This is a list of T cell receptor beta chains from one sample in a study of blood T cells in healthy people across ages. TCRdb independently ran MiXCR on the 5' RACE reads; one entry per CDR3 protein. The sample gives about 1 million distinct CDR3 sequences, around 45% of which show up once; about 19% is in the top ten. Source material: blood. Receptors originate from a woman aged 55-70 years in good health. Each CDR3 is given with its conserved first and last residue. Fields, in order: V gene, clone size, CDR3 length, J gene, D gene, CDR3 protein, CDR3 DNA. The D gene is left open where the match is weak. Clone size appears in some rows only: once, few, many, or a class for an expanded clone.

TRBV11-2,-,13,TRBJ2-7,-,CASSIGEGLEQYF,TGTGCCAGCAGCATCGGTGAGGGGCTCGAGCAGTACTTC
TRBV6-1,once,16,TRBJ1-1,TRBD1,CASRADRIGLSTEAFF,TGTGCCAGCAGAGCGGACAGGATTGGTCTTAGCACTGAAGCTTTCTTT
TRBV4-1,-,15,TRBJ2-1,-,CASSQYADKTREQFF,TGCGCCAGCAGCCAATATGCCGATAAAACGCGGGAGCAGTTCTTC
TRBV7-9,few,14,TRBJ1-4,-,CASSLFRDTEKLFF,TGTGCCAGCAGCTTATTCCGGGACACCGAAAAACTGTTTTTT
TRBV20-1,-,13,TRBJ1-2,TRBD1,CSGEGQGVIGYTF,TGCAGTGGAGAAGGACAGGGTGTAATTGGCTACACCTTC
TRBV7-9,-,14,TRBJ2-1,-,CHTVQGANIPEQFF,TGCCATACAGTGCAAGGGGCTAACATACCTGAGCAGTTCTTC
TRBV6-2/TRBV6-3,few,15,TRBJ2-7,-,CASSYLTGTSYEQYF,TGTGCCAGCAGTTACCTTACCGGGACCTCCTACGAGCAGTACTTC
TRBV10-3,-,13,TRBJ1-3,-,CATAQGWGNTIYF,TGTGCCACGGCCCAGGGGTGGGGAAACACCATATATTTT
TRBV7-8,-,16,TRBJ2-1,TRBD2,CASSSWTSGDYNEQFF,TGTGCCAGCAGCTCGTGGACTAGCGGGGACTACAATGAGCAGTTCTTC
TRBV2,-,20,TRBJ2-1,-,CASSEMVMTGDYESANEQFF,TGTGCCAGCAGTGAAATGGTCATGACAGGGGACTACGAATCGGCCAATGAGCAGTTCTTC
TRBV7-9,-,16,TRBJ2-1,-,CASSLGGWREQETQFF,TGTGCCAGCAGCTTAGGGGGTTGGCGTGAACAAGAGACCCAGTTCTTC
TRBV4-2,few,16,TRBJ1-2,-,CASSLRGGGTNYGYTF,TGTGCCAGCAGCCTTAGAGGTGGGGGGACTAACTATGGCTACACCTTC
TRBV20-1,few,12,TRBJ2-3,-,CSAKTSTDTQYF,TGCAGTGCTAAGACTAGCACAGATACGCAGTATTTT
TRBV2,few,15,TRBJ2-4,TRBD2,CASSDSGRAGNIQYF,TGTGCCAGCAGTGATAGCGGGAGGGCCGGGAACATTCAGTACTTC
TRBV9,few,15,TRBJ2-1,-,CASSVVDGDINEQFF,TGTGCCAGCAGCGTAGTAGACGGGGACATCAATGAGCAGTTCTTC
TRBV4-2,-,17,TRBJ2-3,TRBD2,CASSQEGGSTNADTQYF,TGTGCCAGCAGCCAAGAGGGCGGGAGTACCAACGCAGATACGCAGTATTTT
TRBV7-9,once,14,TRBJ2-7,-,CASSLGTLANEQYF,TGTGCCAGCAGCTTAGGCACTCTAGCTAACGAGCAGTACTTC
TRBV29-1,-,17,TRBJ2-6,TRBD1,CSVAPGQGGSGANVLTF,TGCAGCGTTGCCCCGGGACAGGGTGGTTCTGGGGCCAACGTCCTGACTTTC
TRBV20-1,-,13,TRBJ1-4,-,CSAPRGLGEKLFF,TGCAGTGCCCCTCGGGGACTTGGAGAAAAACTGTTTTTT
TRBV21-1,-,16,TRBJ2-1,-,CASSGRRGGRYNEQFF,TGTGCCAGCAGCGGCCGCCGGGGCGGGAGGTACAATGAGCAGTTCTTC
TRBV12-3/TRBV12-4,many,12,TRBJ2-1,-,CASSSLGNEQFF,TGTGCCAGCAGCTCGTTGGGGAATGAGCAGTTCTTC
TRBV6-1,-,14,TRBJ2-1,-,CASTVTRFYNEQFF,TGTGCCAGCACAGTCACTAGATTCTACAATGAGCAGTTCTTC
TRBV5-1,few,16,TRBJ2-1,TRBD2,CASSTRASGYDNEQFF,TGCGCCAGCAGCACCCGTGCTAGCGGCTATGACAATGAGCAGTTCTTC
TRBV11-2,-,13,TRBJ2-3,-,CASSFAVGDTQYF,TGTGCCAGCAGCTTCGCAGTTGGGGATACGCAGTATTTT
TRBV20-1,-,15,TRBJ2-5,-,CSASPPRGQRETQYF,TGCAGTGCTTCACCCCCACGGGGGCAAAGGGAGACCCAGTACTTC
TRBV3-1,few,14,TRBJ1-2,-,CASSQAPVNYGYTF,TGTGCCAGCAGCCAAGCCCCCGTAAACTATGGCTACACCTTC
TRBV5-6,-,14,TRBJ1-2,-,CASTLRSNWDGYTF,TGTGCCAGCACCTTGCGGTCAAACTGGGATGGCTACACCTTC
TRBV30,-,15,TRBJ2-1,TRBD2,CACFRTSGSRDEQFF,TGTGCCTGCTTTCGTACTAGCGGGAGTCGGGATGAGCAGTTCTTC
TRBV5-1,-,17,TRBJ1-5,TRBD1,CASSPGQGGGLNQPQHF,TGCGCCAGCAGCCCCGGACAGGGTGGGGGCCTCAATCAGCCCCAGCATTTT
TRBV27,-,16,TRBJ2-6,-,CASTRLSKSGANVLTF,TGTGCCAGCACTCGACTTAGTAAGTCGGGGGCCAACGTCCTGACTTTC
TRBV29-1,-,10,TRBJ2-7,-,CSVIENEWYF,TGCAGCGTTATCGAAAACGAGTGGTACTTC
TRBV20-1,few,14,TRBJ1-1,-,CSASLAQDNTEAFF,TGCAGTGCTAGTCTGGCACAGGATAACACTGAAGCTTTCTTT
TRBV20-1,few,17,TRBJ2-3,TRBD2,CSAPGASGLTSTDTQYF,TGCAGTGCCCCTGGGGCTAGCGGACTAACTAGCACAGATACGCAGTATTTT
TRBV4-1,-,15,TRBJ1-2,-,CASSQEGREPYGYTF,TGCGCCAGCAGCCAAGAAGGCAGAGAACCCTATGGCTACACCTTC
TRBV6-6,few,14,TRBJ1-2,-,CASSYTTGGNGYTF,TGTGCCAGCAGTTACACCACGGGGGGAAACGGCTACACCTTC
TRBV11-2,-,14,TRBJ1-4,TRBD1,CASSRGTGDEKLFF,TGTGCCAGCAGCCGTGGGACAGGGGATGAAAAACTGTTTTTT
TRBV13,-,15,TRBJ2-7,TRBD1,CASSSAGTGDYEQYF,TGTGCCAGCAGCTCCGCCGGGACAGGGGACTACGAGCAGTACTTC
TRBV28,few,14,TRBJ2-5,TRBD1,CASSKSGGMETQYF,TGTGCCAGCAGTAAATCAGGGGGCATGGAGACCCAGTACTTC
TRBV20-1,-,13,TRBJ1-2,-,CSARSPWAEGYTF,TGCAGTGCTAGGTCTCCGTGGGCAGAGGGCTACACCTTC
TRBV4-2,-,17,TRBJ1-2,TRBD1,CASSQDTGRRGLYGYTF,TGTGCCAGCAGCCAAGATACAGGGAGGAGGGGGCTCTATGGCTACACCTTC
TRBV11-2,many,14,TRBJ1-1,-,CASSLVGRNTEAFF,TGTGCCAGCAGCTTAGTAGGCAGGAACACTGAAGCTTTCTTT
TRBV3-1,-,15,TRBJ1-1,TRBD1,CASSPGTGADTEAFF,TGTGCCAGCAGCCCCGGGACAGGGGCGGACACTGAAGCTTTCTTT
TRBV3-1,few,13,TRBJ2-7,-,CASSHTDTPGQYF,TGTGCCAGCAGCCACACGGACACCCCAGGGCAGTACTTC
TRBV29-1,-,14,TRBJ2-2,-,CSVYIGPPSGELFF,TGCAGCGTGTATATTGGACCGCCTTCCGGGGAGCTGTTTTTT
TRBV11-2,-,18,TRBJ1-6,-,CASSPEEFTASYNSPLHF,TGTGCCAGCAGCCCAGAGGAATTTACGGCCTCCTATAATTCACCCCTCCACTTT
TRBV7-9,once,16,TRBJ1-5,TRBD1,CASSLATGGSNQPQHF,TGTGCCAGCAGCTTAGCGACAGGGGGTAGCAATCAGCCCCAGCATTTT
TRBV10-3,-,17,TRBJ2-1,-,CAISEVGASTSYNEQFF,TGTGCCATCAGTGAGGTTGGGGCTAGCACCTCCTACAATGAGCAGTTCTTC
TRBV6-1,-,15,TRBJ1-5,TRBD1,CASSELGTGNQPQHF,TGTGCCAGCAGTGAGTTAGGGACAGGCAATCAGCCCCAGCATTTT
TRBV20-1,few,16,TRBJ2-7,TRBD2,CSARKGLAGFSYEQYF,TGCAGTGCTAGAAAGGGACTAGCGGGATTCTCCTACGAGCAGTACTTC
TRBV2,-,16,TRBJ2-1,-,CASSEIWSPAYNEQFF,TGTGCCAGCAGTGAAATCTGGAGTCCAGCATACAATGAGCAGTTCTTC
TRBV4-2,-,16,TRBJ2-1,-,CASSQDAGGGYNEQFF,TGTGCCAGCAGCCAAGACGCGGGTGGGGGTTACAATGAGCAGTTCTTC
TRBV6-5,few,14,TRBJ2-7,TRBD2,CATRTSRSSYEQYF,TGTGCCACCCGGACTAGCCGTAGCTCCTACGAGCAGTACTTC
TRBV28,many,13,TRBJ2-5,-,CASSEQGRETQYF,TGTGCCAGCAGTGAACAGGGTCGGGAGACCCAGTACTTC
TRBV29-1,few,15,TRBJ2-5,-,CSVVTDEGYQETQYF,TGCAGCGTTGTCACGGACGAGGGATACCAAGAGACCCAGTACTTC
TRBV12-3/TRBV12-4,few,16,TRBJ1-5,-,CASSLPASPSNQPQHF,TGTGCCAGCAGTTTACCCGCAAGTCCTAGCAATCAGCCCCAGCATTTT
TRBV28,-,18,TRBJ1-5,TRBD1,CASIRDRDIVYSNQPQHF,TGTGCCAGCATTAGGGACAGGGATATAGTTTATAGCAATCAGCCCCAGCATTTT
TRBV7-2,few,13,TRBJ1-2,-,CASAPGGTYGYTF,TGTGCCAGCGCCCCGGGGGGAACCTATGGCTACACCTTC
TRBV5-6,many,15,TRBJ2-7,TRBD2,CASSRGTSGSHEQYF,TGTGCCAGCAGCAGAGGGACTAGCGGGAGCCACGAGCAGTACTTC